This TCR beta chain was captured by sequencing in a study of blood T cell repertoires in COVID-19. Across the whole study: Samples representing acute and convalescent COVID-19 were sourced from the United States, Italy and Spain.

In the original analysis: Estimated nucleated cell counts came from reference gene primer amplification. The method was immunoSEQ multiplex PCR; TCRdb's version includes in-frame clones alone and lacks a portion of them. The V and J calls and clone size are taken from that table; D and trimming were inferred from the DNA. Of approximately 440,000 clones detected, 87% appear once; the ten largest clones hold under 0.85%. Trimming took 0 bases from V and 5 from J, leaving 7 bases between them. The CDR3 covers 13 residues. Germline CDR1 and CDR2: SGHDT and YYEEEE. The study drew participants aged about 18 to 89 years from roughly 25 US areas. In Cohort 3, a recovered donor had either two negative PCRs, clearance, or symptom resolution.

This TCR came from a woman aged 18 to 35 who had recovered from COVID-19. The specimen sequenced was PBMCs or T cells enriched from blood (not recorded which). The chain has TRBV5-6 and TRBJ2-3; possible D gene TRBD2, 5 bases. The CDR3: CASSLVAGDTQYF. CDR3 bases: TGTGCCAGCAGCTTGGTGGCGGGAGATACGCAGTATTTT.